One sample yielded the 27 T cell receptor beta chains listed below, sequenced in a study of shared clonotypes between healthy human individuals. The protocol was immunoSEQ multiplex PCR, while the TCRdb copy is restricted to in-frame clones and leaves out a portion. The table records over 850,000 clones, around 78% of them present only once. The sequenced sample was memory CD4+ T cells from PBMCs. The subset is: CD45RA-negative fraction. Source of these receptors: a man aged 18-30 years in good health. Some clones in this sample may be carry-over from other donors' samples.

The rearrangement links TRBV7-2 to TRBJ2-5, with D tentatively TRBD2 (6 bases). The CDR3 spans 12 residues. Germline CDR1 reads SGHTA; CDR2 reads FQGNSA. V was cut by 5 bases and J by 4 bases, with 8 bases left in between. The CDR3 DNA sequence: TGTGCCAGCAGCATGACTAGAGAGACCCAGTACTTC. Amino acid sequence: CASSMTRETQYF.

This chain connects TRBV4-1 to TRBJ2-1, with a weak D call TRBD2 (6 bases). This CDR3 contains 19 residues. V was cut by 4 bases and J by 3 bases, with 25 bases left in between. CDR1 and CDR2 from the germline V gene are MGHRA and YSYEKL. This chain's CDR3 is CASSLTMASAVALYNEQFF. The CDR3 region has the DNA TGCGCCAGCAGCCTGACCATGGCTAGCGCAGTTGCCCTCTACAATGAGCAGTTCTTC.

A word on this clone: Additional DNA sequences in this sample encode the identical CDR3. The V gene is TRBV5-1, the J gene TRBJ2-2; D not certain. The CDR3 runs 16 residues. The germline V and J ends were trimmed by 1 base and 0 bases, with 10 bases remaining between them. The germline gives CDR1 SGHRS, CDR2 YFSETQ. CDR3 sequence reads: CASSLFAAANTGELFF. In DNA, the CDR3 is TGCGCCAGCAGCTTGTTCGCGGCGGCGAACACCGGGGAGCTGTTTTTT. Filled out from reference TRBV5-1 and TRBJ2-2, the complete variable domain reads KAGVTQTPRYLIKTRGQQVTLSCSPISGHRSVSWYQQTPGQGLQFLFEYFSETQRNKGNFPGRFSGRQFSNSRSEMNVSTLELGDSALYLCASSLFAAANTGELFFGEGSRLTVL.

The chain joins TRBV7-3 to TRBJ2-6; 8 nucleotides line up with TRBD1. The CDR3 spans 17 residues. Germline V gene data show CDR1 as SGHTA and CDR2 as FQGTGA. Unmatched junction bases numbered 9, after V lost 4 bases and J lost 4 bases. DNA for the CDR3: TGTGCCAGCAGCTCCGGACAGGGAAAGGGAGGGGCCAACGTCCTGACTTTC. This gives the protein CASSSGQGKGGANVLTF.

For the CDR3, the DNA is TGTGCCAGCAGCTCATCCTCCACTAGACACAATGAGCAGTTCTTC. It codes for CASSSSSTRHNEQFF. The gene calls are TRBV5-4 and TRBJ2-1; D may be TRBD2 (5 bases). Germline-derived CDR1 and CDR2 are SGHNT and YYREEE (reference sequence). Trimming left V 3 bases short and J 5 bases short, with 15 bases between. The CDR3 consists of 15 residues.

The CDR3 DNA is TGTGCCAGCAGGACAACGAACACCGGGGAGCTGTTTTTT. Amino acids: CASRTTNTGELFF. This sequence joins TRBV25-1 and TRBJ2-2; no clear D gene. Germline V gene data show CDR1 as MGHDK and CDR2 as SYGVNS. The CDR3 has 13 amino acids. V dropped 6 bases and J dropped 0 bases, with 5 bases sitting between them.

The CDR3 DNA reads as TGTGCCAGCAGTTACTCACCGGGACTAGCGGGGACCCAGTACTTC. Its translation: CASSYSPGLAGTQYF. The chain is built from TRBV6-6 and TRBJ2-5; 12 positions match TRBD2. This CDR3 comprises 15 residues. Germline CDR1 and CDR2: MNHNY and SVGAGI (reference sequence). V shed 0 bases, J shed 7 bases, and the junction held 3 bases outside the gene matches.

CDR3 in amino acids: CASSPNPGAYEVYTF. DNA for the CDR3: TGCGCCAGCAGCCCTAATCCAGGGGCATACGAGGTCTACACCTTC. The gene calls are TRBV5-1 and TRBJ1-2, with D maybe TRBD1 (6 bases). V dropped 4 bases and J dropped 10 bases, with 23 bases sitting between them. Germline CDR1 SGHRS, CDR2 YFSETQ. This CDR3 region has 15 residues.

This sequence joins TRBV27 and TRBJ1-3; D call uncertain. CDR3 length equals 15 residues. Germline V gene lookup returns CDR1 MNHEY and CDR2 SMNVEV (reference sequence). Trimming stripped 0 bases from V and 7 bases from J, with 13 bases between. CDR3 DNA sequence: TGTGCCAGCAGTTTATCGGGAGGGATCGGCAACACCATATATTTT. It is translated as CASSLSGGIGNTIYF.

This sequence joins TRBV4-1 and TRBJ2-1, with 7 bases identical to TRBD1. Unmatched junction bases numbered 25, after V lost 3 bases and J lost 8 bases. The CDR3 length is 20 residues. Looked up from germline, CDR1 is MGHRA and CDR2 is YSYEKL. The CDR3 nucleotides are TGCGCCAGCAGCCATCGTTTTGGGGGACAGCCAGCAATAGGGCGGGATGAGCAGTTCTTC. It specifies CASSHRFGGQPAIGRDEQFF.

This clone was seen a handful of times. The CDR3 bases are TGTGCCAGCAGACAGACAGGGGGCAGGGAGACCCAGTACTTC. Translated, it gives CASRQTGGRETQYF. The chain uses TRBV6-1 and TRBJ2-5; 10 positions agree with TRBD1. The V and J ends lost 6 bases and 5 bases, in that order; junction bases with no gene match: 6. Germline-derived CDR1 and CDR2 are MNHNS and SASEGT. The CDR3 is made up of 14 amino acids.

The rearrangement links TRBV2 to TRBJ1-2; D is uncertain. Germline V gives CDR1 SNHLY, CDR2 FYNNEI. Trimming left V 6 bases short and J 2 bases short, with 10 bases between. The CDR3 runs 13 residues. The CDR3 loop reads CASRSTPNYGYTF. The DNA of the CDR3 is TGTGCCAGCAGATCGACACCCAACTATGGCTACACCTTC.

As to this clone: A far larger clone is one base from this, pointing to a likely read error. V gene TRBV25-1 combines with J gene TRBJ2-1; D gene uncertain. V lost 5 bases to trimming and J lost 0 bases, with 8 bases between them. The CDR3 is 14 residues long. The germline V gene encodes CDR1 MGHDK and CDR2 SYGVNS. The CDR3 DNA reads TGTGCCAGCAGTTTATCCAGCTCCTACAATGAGCAGTTCTTC. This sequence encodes CASSLSSSYNEQFF.

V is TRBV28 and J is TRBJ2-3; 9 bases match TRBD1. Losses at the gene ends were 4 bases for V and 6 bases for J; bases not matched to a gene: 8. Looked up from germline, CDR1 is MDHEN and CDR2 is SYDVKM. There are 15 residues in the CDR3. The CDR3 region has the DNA TGTGCCAGCAGTTCCCCCGGACAGGGGTGGGATACGCAGTATTTT. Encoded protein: CASSSPGQGWDTQYF.

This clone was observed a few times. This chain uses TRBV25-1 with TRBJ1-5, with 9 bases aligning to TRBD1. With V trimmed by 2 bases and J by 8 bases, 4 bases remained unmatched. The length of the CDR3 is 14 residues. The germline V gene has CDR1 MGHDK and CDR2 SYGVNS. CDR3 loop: CASSEPDRGEPQHF. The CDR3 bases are TGTGCCAGCAGTGAACCGGACAGGGGAGAGCCCCAGCATTTT.

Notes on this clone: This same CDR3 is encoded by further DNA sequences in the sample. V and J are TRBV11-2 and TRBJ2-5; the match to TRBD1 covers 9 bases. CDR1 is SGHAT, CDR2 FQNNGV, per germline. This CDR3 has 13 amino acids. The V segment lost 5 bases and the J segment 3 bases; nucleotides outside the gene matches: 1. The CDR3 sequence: CASSRDREETQYF. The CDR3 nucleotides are TGTGCCAGCAGCCGGGACAGGGAAGAGACCCAGTACTTC.

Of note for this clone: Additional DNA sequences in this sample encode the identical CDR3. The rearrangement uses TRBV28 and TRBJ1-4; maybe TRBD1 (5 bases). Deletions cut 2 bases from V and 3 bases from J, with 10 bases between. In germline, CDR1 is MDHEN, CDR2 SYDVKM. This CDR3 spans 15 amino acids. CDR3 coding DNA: TGTGCCAGCAGTTTAGGCGGGGCAGCTAATGAAAAACTGTTTTTT. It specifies CASSLGGAANEKLFF.

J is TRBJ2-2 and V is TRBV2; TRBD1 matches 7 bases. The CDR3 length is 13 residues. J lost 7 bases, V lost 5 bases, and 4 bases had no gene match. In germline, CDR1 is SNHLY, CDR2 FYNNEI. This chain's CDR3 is CASSRQGDGELFF. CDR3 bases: TGTGCCAGCAGTAGACAGGGAGACGGGGAGCTGTTTTTT.

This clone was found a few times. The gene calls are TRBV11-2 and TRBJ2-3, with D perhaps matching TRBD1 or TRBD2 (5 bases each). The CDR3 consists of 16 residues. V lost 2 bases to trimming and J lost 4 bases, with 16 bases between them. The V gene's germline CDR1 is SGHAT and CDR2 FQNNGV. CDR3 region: CASSLSGTRVADTQYF. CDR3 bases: TGTGCCAGCAGCTTATCTGGGACGAGGGTAGCAGATACGCAGTATTTT.

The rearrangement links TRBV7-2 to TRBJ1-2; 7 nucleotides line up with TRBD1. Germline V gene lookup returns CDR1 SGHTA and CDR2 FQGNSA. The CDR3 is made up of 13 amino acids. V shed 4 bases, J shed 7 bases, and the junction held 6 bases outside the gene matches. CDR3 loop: CASSSGGGFGYTF. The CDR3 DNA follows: TGTGCCAGCAGCTCAGGGGGGGGCTTTGGCTACACCTTC. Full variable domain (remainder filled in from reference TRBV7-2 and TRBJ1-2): GAGVSQSPSNKVTEKGKDVELRCDPISGHTALYWYRQSLGQGLEFLIYFQGNSAPDKSGLPSDRFSAERTGGSVSTLTIQRTQQEDSAVYLCASSSGGGFGYTFGSGTRLTVV.

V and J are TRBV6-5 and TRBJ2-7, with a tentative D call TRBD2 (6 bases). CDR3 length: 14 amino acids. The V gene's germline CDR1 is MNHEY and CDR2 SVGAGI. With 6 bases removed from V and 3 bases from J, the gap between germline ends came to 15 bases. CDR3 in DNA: TGTGCCAGCAGCGACCGCCGTAGCGGCTACGAGCAGTACTTC. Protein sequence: CASSDRRSGYEQYF.

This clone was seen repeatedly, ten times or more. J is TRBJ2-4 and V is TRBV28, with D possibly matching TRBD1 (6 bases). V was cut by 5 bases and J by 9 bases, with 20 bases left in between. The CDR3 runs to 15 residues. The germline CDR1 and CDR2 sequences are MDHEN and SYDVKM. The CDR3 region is CASSQNYREQGIQYF. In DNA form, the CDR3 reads TGTGCCAGCAGTCAAAATTACAGAGAACAGGGCATTCAGTACTTC.

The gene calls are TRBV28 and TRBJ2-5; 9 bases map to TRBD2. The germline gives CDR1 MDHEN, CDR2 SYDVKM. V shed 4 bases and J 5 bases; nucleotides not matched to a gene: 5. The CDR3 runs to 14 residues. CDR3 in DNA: TGTGCCAGCAGTTCACTAGCGGGTTGGGAGACCCAGTACTTC. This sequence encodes CASSSLAGWETQYF. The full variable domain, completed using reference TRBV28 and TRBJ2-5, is DVKVTQSSRYLVKRTGEKVFLECVQDMDHENMFWYRQDPGLGLRLIYFSYDVKMKEKGDIPEGYSVSREKKERFSLILESASTNQTSMYLCASSSLAGWETQYFGPGTRLLVL.

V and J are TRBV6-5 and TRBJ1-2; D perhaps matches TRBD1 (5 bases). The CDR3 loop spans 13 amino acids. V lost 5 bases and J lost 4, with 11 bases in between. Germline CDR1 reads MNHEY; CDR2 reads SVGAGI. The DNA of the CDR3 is TGTGCCAGCAGTCCGGGACGCGTCTATGGCTACACCTTC. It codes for CASSPGRVYGYTF.

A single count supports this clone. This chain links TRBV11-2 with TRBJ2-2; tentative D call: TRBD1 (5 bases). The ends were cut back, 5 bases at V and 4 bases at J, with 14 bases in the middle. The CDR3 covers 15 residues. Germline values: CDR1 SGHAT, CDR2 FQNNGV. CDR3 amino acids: CASSIGHRGTGELFF. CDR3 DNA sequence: TGTGCCAGCAGCATAGGACACCGAGGCACCGGGGAGCTGTTTTTT.

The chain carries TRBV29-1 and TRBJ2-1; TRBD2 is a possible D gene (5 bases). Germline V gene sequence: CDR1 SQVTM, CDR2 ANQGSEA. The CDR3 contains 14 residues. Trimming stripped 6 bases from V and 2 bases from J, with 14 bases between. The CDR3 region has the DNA TGCAGCGTAAACCCTACTAGGCCCTACAATGAGCAGTTCTTC. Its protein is CSVNPTRPYNEQFF.

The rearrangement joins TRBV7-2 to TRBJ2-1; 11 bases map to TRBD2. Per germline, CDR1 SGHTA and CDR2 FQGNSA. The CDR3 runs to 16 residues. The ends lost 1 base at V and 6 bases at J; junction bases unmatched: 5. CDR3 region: CASSLVQTSGGNEQFF. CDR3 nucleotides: TGTGCCAGCAGCTTAGTTCAAACTAGCGGGGGCAATGAGCAGTTCTTC. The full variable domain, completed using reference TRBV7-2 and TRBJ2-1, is GAGVSQSPSNKVTEKGKDVELRCDPISGHTALYWYRQSLGQGLEFLIYFQGNSAPDKSGLPSDRFSAERTGGSVSTLTIQRTQQEDSAVYLCASSLVQTSGGNEQFFGPGTRLTVL.